This T cell receptor (beta chain) was found in a study of CD8+CD57+ T cells in acquired aplastic anemia. For the study at large: The average read count for CD4+ cells in healthy donors was 10 million to 12 million. Study-wide results and limits: Overlapping CD8+ CDR3 repertoires of patients and controls contained 25 to 35 shared sequences.

Both TCR beta VDJ combination and CDR3 sequence profiling were carried out. Genomic DNA was the template for this profiling. TCRdb reanalysed the reads using MiXCR and keeps one entry per CDR3 protein. This table has about 420,000 distinct CDR3 sequences, 65% to 75% appearing once. Notes on this clonotype: Antigen unknown. One end of the junction fails to match germline, which may point to a read error.

The germline gives CDR1 SGHKS, CDR2 YYEKEE (reference sequence). The CDR3 covers 17 residues. Sequencing was carried out using sorted CD4+, CD8+, or CD8+CD57+ T cells (not recorded which) from PBMCs. This TCR was sampled from a human donor in good health, serving as a control. The V and J genes are TRBV5-5 and TRBJ2-1; the match to TRBD2 covers 8 bases. CDR3 protein: CASSLTCRRGVPNEQFF. The CDR3, as DNA: TGCGCCAGCAGCTTGACGTGTAGGCGGGGGGTTCCCAATGAGCAGTTCTTC.